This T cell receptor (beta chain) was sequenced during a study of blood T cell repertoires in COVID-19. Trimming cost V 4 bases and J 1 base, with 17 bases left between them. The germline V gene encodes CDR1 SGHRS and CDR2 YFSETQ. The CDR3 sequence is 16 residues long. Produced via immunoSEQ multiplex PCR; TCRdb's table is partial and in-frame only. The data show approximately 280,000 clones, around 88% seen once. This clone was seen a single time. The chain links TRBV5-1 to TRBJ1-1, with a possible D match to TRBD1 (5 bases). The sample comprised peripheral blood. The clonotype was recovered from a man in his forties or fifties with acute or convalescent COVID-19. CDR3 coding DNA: TGCGCCAGCAGCCCCTTCTCCAGGGAGGGGAACACTGAAGCTTTCTTT. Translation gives CASSPFSREGNTEAFF.